This T cell receptor (beta chain) derives from a study of T cell responses to AZD1222 COVID-19 vaccine. Findings and limits, study-wide: Most donors were white British, females outnumbered males, and clonal diversity was possibly underestimated. CD4 TCRs linked to vaccination spanned spike, dominating at 160-218 and 743-854.

V was shortened by 3 bases and J by 0 bases, with 21 bases between the two germline ends. Germline CDR1 and CDR2: MGHRA and YSYEKL. This CDR3 is 19 amino acids long. A word on this clone: Antigen: not known.

The protocol was immunoSEQ multiplex PCR, while the TCRdb copy is restricted to in-frame clones and leaves out a portion. The sample contains roughly 180,000 clones, around 89% of which appear only once. Sequenced here: peripheral blood, sampled on day 0 of AZD1222 vaccination. This TCR came from an adult in good health. The V gene is TRBV4-1, the J gene TRBJ1-5; possible D gene TRBD1, 5 bases. CDR3 sequence reads: CASSHLGTPSLYSNQPQHF. The CDR3 DNA is TGCGCCAGCAGCCATCTAGGGACCCCCAGCCTATATAGCAATCAGCCCCAGCATTTT.